The clone carrying this TCR beta chain was found many times. The antigen is not known. The sample originates from a study of T cells in Graves' hyperthyroidism and ophthalmopathy. Study-level findings and limits: The model anticipated ophthalmopathy a median around six months pre-onset. A model built on 13 V-J features separated ophthalmopathy from stable hyperthyroidism.

Regions amplified from RNA transcripts were the TCR beta CDR3 regions. The HTBI set primed first-round TCR CDR3 RT-PCR. Via MiXCR, TCRdb re-called the multiplex PCR reads, giving one row per CDR3 protein. The sample shows some 600,000 distinct CDR3 sequences, roughly 14% of them seen only once. V gave up 8 bases and J gave up 0 bases; unmatched junction bases: 8. This CDR3 comprises 15 residues. Per germline, CDR1 MNHEY and CDR2 SVGEGT. Hyperthyroidism had been newly diagnosed in patients aged 18 to 65, and its duration was under 2 months. Uncontrolled infection, other autoimmune disease, pregnancy and lactation each barred patients from inclusion.

The chain uses TRBV6-2 or TRBV6-3 and TRBJ2-7; 9 nucleotides match TRBD1. Sequencing was performed on blood. This TCR came from a woman between 25 and 40 years old with Graves' hyperthyroidism that later progressed to Graves' ophthalmopathy. The CDR3 sequence is CASCRRTGASYEQYF. The DNA for the CDR3 is TGTGCCAGCTGTAGAAGGACAGGGGCCTCCTACGAGCAGTACTTC.